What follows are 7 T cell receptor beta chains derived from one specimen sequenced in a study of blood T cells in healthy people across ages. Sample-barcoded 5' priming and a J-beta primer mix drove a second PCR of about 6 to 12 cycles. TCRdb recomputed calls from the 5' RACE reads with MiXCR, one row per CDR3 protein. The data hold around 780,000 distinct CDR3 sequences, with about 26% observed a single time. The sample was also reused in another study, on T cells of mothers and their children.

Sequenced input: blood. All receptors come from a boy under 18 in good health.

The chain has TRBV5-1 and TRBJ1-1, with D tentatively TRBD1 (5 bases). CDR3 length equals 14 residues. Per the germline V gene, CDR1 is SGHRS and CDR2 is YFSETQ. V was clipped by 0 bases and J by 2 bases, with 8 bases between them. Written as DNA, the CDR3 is TGCGCCAGCAGCTTGGTTGGGGCCAACACTGAAGCTTTCTTT. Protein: CASSLVGANTEAFF.

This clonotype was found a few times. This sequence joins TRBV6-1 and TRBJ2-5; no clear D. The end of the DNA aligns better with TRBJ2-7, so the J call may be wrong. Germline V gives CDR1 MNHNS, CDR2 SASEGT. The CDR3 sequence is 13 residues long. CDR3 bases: TGTGCCAGCCGTGGTATATCAACCTACGAGCAGTACTTC. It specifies CASRGISTYEQYF.

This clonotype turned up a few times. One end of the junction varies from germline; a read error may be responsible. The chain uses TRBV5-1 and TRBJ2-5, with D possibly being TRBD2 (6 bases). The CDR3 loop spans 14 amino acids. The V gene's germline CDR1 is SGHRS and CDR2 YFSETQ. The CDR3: CASSSRTNQEAQYF. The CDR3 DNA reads TGCGCCAGCAGCTCAAGGACTAACCAAGAGGCCCAGTACTTC.

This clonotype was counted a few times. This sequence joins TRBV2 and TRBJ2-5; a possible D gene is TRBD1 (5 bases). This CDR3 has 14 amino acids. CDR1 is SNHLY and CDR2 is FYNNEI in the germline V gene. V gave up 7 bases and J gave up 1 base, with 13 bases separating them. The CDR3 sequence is CASKVQGTQETQYF. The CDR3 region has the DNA TGTGCCAGCAAAGTTCAGGGAACCCAAGAGACCCAGTACTTC.

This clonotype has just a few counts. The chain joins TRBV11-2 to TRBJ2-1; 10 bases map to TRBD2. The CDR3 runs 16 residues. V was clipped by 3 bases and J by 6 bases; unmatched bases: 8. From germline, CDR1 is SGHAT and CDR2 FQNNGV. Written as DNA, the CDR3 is TGTGCCAGCAGCTTGGCGGGACTAGCGAGGAGCAATGAGCAGTTCTTC. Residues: CASSLAGLARSNEQFF.

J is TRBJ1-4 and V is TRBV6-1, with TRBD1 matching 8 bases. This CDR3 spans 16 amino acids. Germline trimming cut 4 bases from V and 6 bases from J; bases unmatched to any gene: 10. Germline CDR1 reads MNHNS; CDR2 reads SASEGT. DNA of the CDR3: TGTGCCAGCAGTGCGATCCGGGACAGGTGGGATGAAAAACTGTTTTTT. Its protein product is CASSAIRDRWDEKLFF.

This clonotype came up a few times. CDR3 loop: CASSLWETPGNTIYF. CDR3 sequence (DNA): TGTGCCAGCAGCTTGTGGGAGACGCCTGGAAACACCATATATTTT. V is TRBV5-5 and J is TRBJ1-3; D is uncertain. The CDR3 spans 15 residues. Looked up from germline, CDR1 is SGHKS and CDR2 is YYEKEE (reference sequence). V shed 1 base and J shed 2 bases, with 10 bases lying between them.